This record concerns one T cell receptor (beta chain) sequence. Ten or more counts support this clonotype. Its antigen has not been determined. Within one base of it there is no much larger clone, and no base qualities were kept. The sample belongs to a study of early T cells in non-severe SARS-CoV-2 infection (dated by TCRdb to the early 2020s). Concerning the study at large: TCR sequencing used bulk RNA from unsorted whole blood, so alpha and beta chains could not be paired.

Libraries were built with 5' RACE. Sequencing used a NextSeq 500. The TCR library protocol attached unique molecular identifiers to individual cDNA molecules to correct for sequencing error and PCR bias. TCR alpha and beta chains were both sequenced, and the abundances of alpha and beta sequences in each sample were closely correlated with each other. In the source study's methods: Decombinator V4 was used to annotate the V gene, J gene and CDR3 of the TCR sequences. Expanded TCRs were defined as changing significantly between any two time points under a Poisson model with p below 0.0001. TCR abundances were normalised to the total number of TCRs sequenced per sample and expressed as counts per million. MAIT TCRs were defined by TRAV1-2 paired with TRAJ12, TRAJ20 or TRAJ33, and iNKT TCRs by TRAV10 paired with TRAJ18. VDJdb, accessed on 1 November 2021, was searched for TCRs annotated for CMV, EBV and SARS-CoV-2, and TCRs annotated for more than one antigen were excluded. TCRdb applied fastp at Q25 and MiXCR to the public reads, then kept only in-frame beta chains. One record per CDR3 amino acid sequence lists the most common genes and DNA. TCRdb, rather than the study authors, made the V and J calls. The sample table records about 27,000 distinct CDR3 sequences; about 5.1% of these occur just once. 3.5% to 4.5% of the sample rests with the top ten.

A case-control design nested within a healthcare worker cohort in London, UK, was used, with weekly nasopharyngeal swab PCR tests and blood sampling performed. Healthcare workers were recruited between 23 and 31 March 2020, during the week of the UK lockdown, and were followed weekly for up to about 16 weeks. From cysteine to phenylalanine, the CDR3 is 19 amino acids long. Solely the CDR3 DNA is kept, with 57 bases framed from the first base. Reading the germline V gene gives CDR1 LGHNA and CDR2 YNFKEQ. Trimming accounts for 0 bases at V and 2 bases at J, while the number of junction bases matched to no gene is 12. Results the study describes overall, beyond this receptor: VDJdb matching was skewed toward anti-spike CD8 responses and likely underestimated virus-specific expansions by missing private and CD4 specificities.

Sequencing was carried out using whole blood. This TCR derives from an adult who was a healthcare worker with PCR-confirmed SARS-CoV-2 infection or an uninfected control (not recorded which). The rearrangement combines TRBV4-2 with TRBJ2-3; TRBD2 aligns with 9 central bases. Here is the DNA: TGTGCCAGCAGCCAAGATCTAGCGGGGAGTTCCTTTTCCACAGATACGCAGTATTTT. Its protein is CASSQDLAGSSFSTDTQYF.